These T cell receptor beta chains were read from a single sample in a study of post-analysis software for immune sequencing data. Via MiXCR, TCRdb re-called the PCR reads, giving one row per CDR3 protein. The sample contains 820,000 or so distinct CDR3 sequences, approximately 50% of which appear only once. Sequenced sample: blood. These receptors were obtained from a girl aged 10-17 years with multiple sclerosis. Both conserved end residues are part of each CDR3. A D gene is named only where the DNA matches it firmly. Part of the rows lack a size; the others show once, few, many or a class for expanded clones.

V gene	clone size	D gene	CDR3 length	J gene	CDR3 DNA	CDR3 protein
TRBV10-3	.	.	16	TRBJ2-3	TGTGCCATCAGTGAGTCGGGTCGGGACCCAACAGATACGCAGTATTTT	CAISESGRDPTDTQYF
TRBV20-1	.	.	14	TRBJ1-5	TGCAGTGCTAGGTTGGGGGATAGCAATCAGCCCCAGCATTTT	CSARLGDSNQPQHF
TRBV29-1	.	TRBD2	15	TRBJ2-7	TGCAGCGTTGAAGACCCTAGCGGGGGGGTCTACGAGCAGTACTTC	CSVEDPSGGVYEQYF
TRBV2	few	TRBD1	15	TRBJ1-1	TGTGCCAGCAGTGAAACGGACAGGGGACATACTGAAGCTTTCTTT	CASSETDRGHTEAFF
TRBV24-1	.	TRBD2	15	TRBJ2-3	TGTGCCACCAGTGGGTCGCGGGAGATGACAGATACGCAGTATTTT	CATSGSREMTDTQYF
TRBV20-1	.	TRBD1	17	TRBJ2-7	TGCAGTGCACGTGGACAGGGGACAACTGGGATTTCTTACGAGCAGTACTTC	CSARGQGTTGISYEQYF
TRBV29-1	few	TRBD2	15	TRBJ2-4	TGCAGCGTTGAAGATCTTCAAGCGGGAGGCTTTGAGCAGTACTTC	CSVEDLQAGGFEQYF
TRBV7-9	.	TRBD1	15	TRBJ2-5	TGTGCCAGCAGCTCCCCGGGACAGGGGGCTGAGACCCAGTACTTC	CASSSPGQGAETQYF
TRBV29-1	.	.	15	TRBJ2-7	TGCAGCCTCTTCGAGGACTTCGCTAAACTTTACGAGCAGTACTTC	CSLFEDFAKLYEQYF
TRBV6-5	.	TRBD2	17	TRBJ2-7	TGTGCCAGCAGTTCCTACGGAAGTAGCGGGGGCTCCTACGAGCAGTACTTC	CASSSYGSSGGSYEQYF
TRBV5-1	.	TRBD1	16	TRBJ2-7	TGCGCCAGCAGCGTAGGCCCTCGGGACAGCTCCTACGAGCAGTACTTC	CASSVGPRDSSYEQYF
TRBV2	.	TRBD2	12	TRBJ2-7	TGTGCCAGCGGGGGAGGGGCCTACGAGCAGTACTTC	CASGGGAYEQYF
TRBV7-9	few	.	14	TRBJ1-2	TGTGCCAGCAGCTTCCCCCGGGACAAAGGAGGCTACACCTTC	CASSFPRDKGGYTF
TRBV10-3	.	.	15	TRBJ2-3	TGTGCCATCAGCGGATCGAGGTCGGATGGGGATACGCAGTATTTT	CAISGSRSDGDTQYF
TRBV5-5	.	.	14	TRBJ2-7	TGTGCCAGCAGCCTTCTCACCGGGGCCTACGAGCAGTACTTC	CASSLLTGAYEQYF
TRBV4-2	.	TRBD2	22	TRBJ2-1	TGTGCCAGCAGCCAGTACCCCAGGTGGGGACTAGCGGGAGTAGGTCCCTGCAATGAGCAGTTCTTC	CASSQYPRWGLAGVGPCNEQFF
TRBV5-1	.	.	15	TRBJ2-1	TGCGCCAGCAGCTTGGGAACTCAGGGTAACAATGAGCAGTTCTTC	CASSLGTQGNNEQFF
TRBV5-4	.	TRBD2	14	TRBJ2-1	TGTGCCAGCTTCCCGGGACTAGTTTCTAATGAGCAGTTCTTC	CASFPGLVSNEQFF
TRBV6-1	.	TRBD1	19	TRBJ2-5	TGTGCCAGCAGCCAACCGGGACAGGGGGCGGTTAGCCGGAAAGAGGCCCAGTACTTC	CASSQPGQGAVSRKEAQYF
TRBV7-3	.	.	14	TRBJ2-7	TGTGCCAGCAGCTGGACCCACCGCTCCTACGAGCAGTACTTC	CASSWTHRSYEQYF
TRBV7-3	.	TRBD2	15	TRBJ2-7	TGTGCCAGCAGCTTAAGACTAGCCTTGGTCAGCGAGCAGTACTTC	CASSLRLALVSEQYF
TRBV7-3	.	.	13	TRBJ2-7	TGTGCCAGCAGCTTAACGTTCGGGGGAGAGCAGTACTTC	CASSLTFGGEQYF
TRBV5-1	.	TRBD2	16	TRBJ2-1	TGCGCCAGCAGCCTGTTTAGCGGGAGGGTTGGCAATGAGCAGTTCTTC	CASSLFSGRVGNEQFF
TRBV7-2	.	TRBD1	16	TRBJ1-6	TGTGCCAGCAGCTCCCGACAGGGTGGGACAGGATCACCCCTCCACTTT	CASSSRQGGTGSPLHF
TRBV20-1	.	TRBD2	19	TRBJ2-1	TGCAGTGCTAGTCCCTTTCCGGGACTAGCGGGAGGGTTCGACAATGAGCAGTTCTTC	CSASPFPGLAGGFDNEQFF
TRBV20-1	.	.	14	TRBJ2-2	TGCAGTGCTAGAGATAGACTACTTACCGGGGAGCTGTTTTTT	CSARDRLLTGELFF
TRBV10-3	few	TRBD2	15	TRBJ2-5	TGTGCCATCACCCCGAGCGGGGGGCCCCAAGAGACCCAGTACTTC	CAITPSGGPQETQYF
TRBV25-1	.	.	13	TRBJ2-7	TGTGCCAGCAGTGGCAGGGTTCTCCACGAGCAGTACTTC	CASSGRVLHEQYF
TRBV7-2	.	TRBD2	17	TRBJ2-3	TGTGCCAGCAGCTTAGTCCCAGCGGGGGGTCCCACAGATACGCAGTATTTT	CASSLVPAGGPTDTQYF
TRBV7-3	.	.	15	TRBJ2-5	TGTGCCAGCAGCTTAACGGGAACCTCGAGAGAGACCCAGTACTTC	CASSLTGTSRETQYF
TRBV12-3/TRBV12-4	.	.	16	TRBJ1-2	TGTGCCAGCAGTTTAGCCTCGGGAGGGAGAAGCTATGGCTACACCTTC	CASSLASGGRSYGYTF
TRBV29-1	few	TRBD2	14	TRBJ2-3	TGCAGCGTTAGGACTAGCGGGGCGCCAGATACGCAGTATTTT	CSVRTSGAPDTQYF
TRBV29-1	once	.	15	TRBJ2-1	TGCAGCTCGGCGGATACCTGGAGCTCCTACAATGAGCAGTTCTTC	CSSADTWSSYNEQFF
TRBV4-1	.	TRBD2	16	TRBJ2-7	TGCGCCAGCAGACGGACAGATAGCGGGGGAGCCTACGAGCAGTACTTC	CASRRTDSGGAYEQYF
TRBV6-4	.	.	16	TRBJ2-3	TGTGCCAGCAGTGGTCAACCGGGAGATTCGGCAGATACGCAGTATTTT	CASSGQPGDSADTQYF
TRBV7-8	.	TRBD1	14	TRBJ2-1	TGTGCCAGCAGCTTAGCTCAGGGGGCAGGTGAGCAGTTCTTC	CASSLAQGAGEQFF
TRBV6-6	many	TRBD2	13	TRBJ2-7	TGTGCCAGCCGGACTAGCGGGAGGGTCGAGCAGTACTTC	CASRTSGRVEQYF